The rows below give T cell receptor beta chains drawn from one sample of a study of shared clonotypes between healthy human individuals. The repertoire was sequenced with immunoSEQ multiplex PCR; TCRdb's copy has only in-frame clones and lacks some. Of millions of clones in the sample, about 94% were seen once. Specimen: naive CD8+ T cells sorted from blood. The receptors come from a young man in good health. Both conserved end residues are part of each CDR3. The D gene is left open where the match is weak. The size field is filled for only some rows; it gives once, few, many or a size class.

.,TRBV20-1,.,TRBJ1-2,CSVGGNYGYTF,TGCAGTGTAGGCGGTAACTATGGCTACACCTTC
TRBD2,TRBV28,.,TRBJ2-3,CASSSSLAGASRADTQYF,TGTGCCAGCAGTTCCAGCTTAGCGGGGGCCTCGCGGGCAGATACGCAGTATTTT
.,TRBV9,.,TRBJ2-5,CASSVGVGGDQETQYF,TGTGCCAGCAGCGTAGGGGTAGGAGGGGACCAAGAGACCCAGTACTTC
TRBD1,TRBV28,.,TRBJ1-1,CASSIGQGMNTEAFF,TGTGCCAGCAGTATAGGACAGGGTATGAACACTGAAGCTTTCTTT
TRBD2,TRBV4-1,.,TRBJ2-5,CASSLVAGRETQYF,TGCGCCAGCAGCCTCGTAGCGGGACGGGAGACCCAGTACTTC
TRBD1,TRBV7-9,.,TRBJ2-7,CASSASGQGFGEQYF,TGTGCCAGCAGCGCATCGGGACAGGGGTTTGGCGAGCAGTACTTC
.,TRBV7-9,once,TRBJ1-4,CASSPARELFF,TGTGCCAGCAGCCCGGCCAGAGAACTGTTTTTT
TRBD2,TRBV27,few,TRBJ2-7,CASSLGLAGVYEQYF,TGTGCCAGCAGTTTGGGACTAGCGGGAGTCTACGAGCAGTACTTC
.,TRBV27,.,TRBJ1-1,CASSPGGPLYGEAFF,TGTGCCAGCAGTCCAGGAGGGCCTCTTTACGGTGAAGCTTTCTTT
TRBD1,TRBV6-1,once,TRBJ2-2,CASTGTGIGELFF,TGTGCCAGCACCGGGACAGGGATCGGGGAGCTGTTTTTT
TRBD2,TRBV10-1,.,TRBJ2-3,CASSETGGTDTQYF,TGCGCCAGCAGTGAGACGGGGGGAACAGATACGCAGTATTTT
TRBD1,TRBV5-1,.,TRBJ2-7,CASSHPGQGWGEQYF,TGCGCCAGCAGCCATCCGGGACAGGGATGGGGCGAGCAGTACTTC
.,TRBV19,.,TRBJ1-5,CASSIFGQQMQPQHF,TGTGCCAGTAGTATCTTTGGACAGCAGATGCAGCCCCAGCATTTT
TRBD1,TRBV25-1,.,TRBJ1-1,CASKIQGAGEAFF,TGTGCCAGCAAAATACAGGGGGCTGGTGAAGCTTTCTTT
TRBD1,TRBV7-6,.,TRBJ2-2,CASSRLGQGADTGELFF,TGTGCCAGCAGTCGACTAGGACAGGGGGCAGACACCGGGGAGCTGTTTTTT
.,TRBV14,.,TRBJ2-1,CASSSSLGAYNEQFF,TGTGCCAGCAGCTCCTCCCTGGGGGCTTACAATGAGCAGTTCTTC
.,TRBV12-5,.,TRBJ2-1,CASGSSLARPPFF,TGTGCTAGTGGTTCTTCACTAGCCCGGCCACCGTTCTTC
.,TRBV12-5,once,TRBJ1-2,CASGSGVQYGYTF,TGTGCTAGTGGTTCAGGGGTTCAATATGGCTACACCTTC
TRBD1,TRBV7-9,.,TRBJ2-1,CASSLAGQGAHNEQFF,TGTGCCAGCAGCTTAGCCGGCCAGGGGGCACACAATGAGCAGTTCTTC
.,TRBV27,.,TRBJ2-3,CASSLFRGVTDTQYF,TGTGCCAGCAGTTTATTCAGGGGGGTCACAGATACGCAGTATTTT
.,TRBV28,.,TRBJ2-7,CASSLRVAGWYEQYF,TGTGCCAGCAGTTTAAGGGTAGCAGGGTGGTACGAGCAGTACTTC
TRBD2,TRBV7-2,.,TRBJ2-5,CASSLGGFYQETQYF,TGTGCCAGCAGCTTGGGAGGGTTTTACCAAGAGACCCAGTACTTC
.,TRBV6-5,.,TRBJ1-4,CASSLSGNRNEKLFF,TGTGCCAGCAGTTTGTCAGGGAACCGTAATGAAAAACTGTTTTTT
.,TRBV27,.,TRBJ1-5,CASSTNNQNQPQHF,TGTGCCAGCAGTACGAACAACCAGAATCAGCCCCAGCATTTT
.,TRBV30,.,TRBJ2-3,CAWRTPPDTQYF,TGTGCCTGGCGGACCCCACCAGATACGCAGTATTTT
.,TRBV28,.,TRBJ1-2,CASSFWFPEWEGYGYTF,TGTGCCAGCAGTTTTTGGTTCCCCGAATGGGAGGGGTATGGCTACACCTTC
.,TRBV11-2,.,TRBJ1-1,CASSWGGTEAFF,TGTGCCAGCAGCTGGGGCGGGACCGAAGCTTTCTTT
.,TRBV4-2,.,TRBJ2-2,CASSLYRESTGELFF,TGTGCCAGCAGCCTCTACCGGGAATCCACCGGGGAGCTGTTTTTT
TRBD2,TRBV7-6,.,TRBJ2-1,CASSSLAGGRDNEQFF,TGTGCCAGCAGCTCGCTAGCGGGAGGGAGAGATAATGAGCAGTTCTTC
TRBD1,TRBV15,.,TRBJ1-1,CATTKGGEVGPNTEAFF,TGTGCCACCACCAAAGGGGGCGAAGTAGGGCCGAACACTGAAGCTTTCTTT
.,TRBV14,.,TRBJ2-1,CASSQDQDEQFF,TGTGCCAGCAGCCAAGACCAGGATGAGCAGTTCTTC
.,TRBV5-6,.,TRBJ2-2,CASSLGESRTVRSELFF,TGTGCCAGCAGCTTGGGAGAGAGTAGAACCGTGAGGTCCGAGCTGTTTTTT
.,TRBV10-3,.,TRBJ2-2,CAITPRDHTGELFF,TGTGCCATCACTCCCAGAGATCACACCGGGGAGCTGTTTTTT
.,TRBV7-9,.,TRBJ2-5,CASSAQLAPEGETQYF,TGTGCCAGCAGCGCCCAACTAGCTCCCGAAGGAGAGACCCAGTACTTC
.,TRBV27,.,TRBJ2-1,CASSFVGQSYNEQFF,TGTGCCAGCAGTTTCGTGGGCCAGTCCTACAATGAGCAGTTCTTC
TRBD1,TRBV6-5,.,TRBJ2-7,CASSRQGWDYEQYF,TGTGCCAGCAGTAGACAGGGATGGGACTACGAGCAGTACTTC
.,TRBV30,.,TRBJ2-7,CAWGNYEQYF,TGTGCCTGGGGGAACTACGAGCAGTACTTC
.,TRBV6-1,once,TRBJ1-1,CASSAAGRAFF,TGTGCCAGCAGTGCGGCAGGGAGGGCTTTCTTT
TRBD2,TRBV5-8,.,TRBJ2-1,CASSPGLAGAVDEQFF,TGTGCCAGCAGCCCGGGACTAGCGGGAGCGGTTGATGAGCAGTTCTTC